This entry concerns a single T cell receptor (beta chain). Its antigen is undetermined. This CDR3 contains 15 residues. The J segment lost 4 bases and the V segment lost 7 bases, leaving 7 bases of the junction unmatched. This specimen comes from a study of tumor and adjacent non-tumor tissue in lung cancer. Study in general: Patients comprised about a dozen adenocarcinoma, a couple of squamous cell carcinoma and 1 small cell lung cancer. Stage I to III disease affected over nine men and a handful of women aged about 31 to 80. Study results and limitations: Shorter survival was associated with higher TCR diversity in tumors. Tumor tissue had significantly higher TCR diversity than normal lung.

Three rounds of nested PCR, following a modified ARM-PCR protocol, produced the TCRbeta library. TCRdb independently ran MiXCR on the multiplex PCR reads; one entry per CDR3 protein. The sample shows approximately 130,000 distinct CDR3 sequences, 66% of them seen only once. The template was RNA from unsorted bulk tissue. This receptor was identified in a man aged 25-40 years with non-small cell lung cancer. This chain connects TRBV12-3 or TRBV12-4 to TRBJ2-2; TRBD1 matches 9 bases. Sequenced sample: lung tumor tissue. CDR3 region: CASTQQGAPTGELFF. CDR3 nucleotides: TGTGCCAGCACCCAACAGGGGGCGCCCACCGGGGAGCTGTTTTTT.